This passage covers 5 T cell receptor beta chains from one sample sequenced in a study of PD-L1 blockade in urothelial cancer. Time point noted: peripheral blood 6 weeks after treatment start. Profiling relied on immunoSEQ multiplex PCR, and the TCRdb table lists in-frame clones only, not all of them. The sample yields fewer than 30,000 clones, around 84% seen once. Sequenced here: PBMCs, sampled around atezolizumab (anti-PD-L1) treatment. These receptors were obtained from a man aged 70 or older with urothelial cancer.

The chain carries TRBV6-6 and TRBJ2-7; TRBD1 aligns across 9 bases. CDR1 and CDR2 from the germline V gene are MNHNY and SVGAGI (reference sequence). The ends lost 6 bases at V and 6 bases at J; junction bases unmatched: 9. This CDR3 has 14 residues. The CDR3 region is CASSPGQGPLEQYF. The CDR3 DNA reads TGTGCCAGCAGCCCGGGACAGGGACCCCTCGAGCAGTACTTC.

The chain joins TRBV7-9 to TRBJ1-2; weak D call: TRBD1 (6 bases). Trimming left V 3 bases short and J 5 bases short, with 7 bases between. Per germline, CDR1 SEHNR and CDR2 FQNEAQ (reference sequence). The CDR3 has 12 residues. In DNA form, the CDR3 reads TGTGCCAGCAGCTTTACAGGGTATGGCTACACCTTC. This translates into CASSFTGYGYTF.

The chain links TRBV7-2 to TRBJ2-7; TRBD2 matches 8 bases. Losses at the gene ends were 2 bases for V and 4 bases for J; bases not matched to a gene: 10. This CDR3 region has 16 residues. CDR1 is SGHTA and CDR2 is FQGNSA in the germline V gene. DNA for the CDR3: TGTGCCAGCAGCTTAAGTTTGGCGGGGGGACCGTACGAGCAGTACTTC. Protein product: CASSLSLAGGPYEQYF.

The chain joins TRBV27 to TRBJ2-3; the D gene is possibly TRBD1 (6 bases). The germline V and J ends were trimmed by 5 bases and 4 bases, with 10 bases remaining between them. Germline assignment: CDR1 MNHEY and CDR2 SMNVEV (reference sequence). The CDR3 sequence is 13 residues long. In DNA form, the CDR3 reads TGTGCCAGCAGTACAGGGCCGGCAGATACGCAGTATTTT. As protein: CASSTGPADTQYF.

This clone was seen a few times. The chain combines TRBV5-4 with TRBJ1-2; possibly TRBD1 for D (6 bases). Trimming removed 2 bases from V and 6 bases from J, with 20 bases in between. Germline CDR1 is SGHNT and CDR2 is YYREEE (reference sequence). This CDR3 comprises 16 residues. This CDR3 reads CASSLGQSRFGDGYTF. CDR3 coding DNA: TGTGCCAGCAGCTTAGGACAGAGTAGGTTCGGGGATGGCTACACCTTC.